This TCR beta chain was identified in a study of shared clonotypes between healthy human individuals. Study observations and caveats: Larger estimated richness was generally recorded for naive subsets relative to memory subsets. Few donors limited the genetic and exposure-history diversity represented.

Comments on this clone: Its antigen is not known.

The V and J ends lost 2 bases and 0 bases respectively, with 8 bases between them. Looked up from germline, CDR1 is LNHDA and CDR2 is SQIVND (reference sequence). This CDR3 region has 15 residues. Measured with immunoSEQ multiplex PCR; TCRdb has only the in-frame clones, and not every one. In the table there are fewer than 1.6 million clones, about 98.5% of which are singletons. This sequence joins TRBV19 and TRBJ1-5; perhaps TRBD1 as D (5 bases). Sequenced sample: naive CD4+ T cells sorted from blood. Subset in this sample: CD45RA+ positively selected. The sequence came from a man aged 25-45 years in good health. The CDR3 nucleotides read TGTGCCAGTAGTATACCGGGGGATAGCAATCAGCCCCAGCATTTT. It translates to CASSIPGDSNQPQHF.